This note documents a single T cell receptor (beta chain) sequence. What it binds is not known. The V gene end was trimmed by 5 bases and the J gene end by 2 bases; junction bases not matched to a gene: 5. The CDR3 has 15 amino acids. Germline CDR1 reads LNHDA; CDR2 reads SQIVND (reference sequence). The protocol was immunoSEQ multiplex PCR, while the TCRdb copy is restricted to in-frame clones and leaves out a portion. The table includes about 130,000 clones, around 83% detected once. These data originate in a study of T cell responses to AZD1222 COVID-19 vaccine. Study-level points and caveats: Reportedly, close to half of spike-specific TCRs are directed against unmutated variant regions. The donor cohort was predominantly white British with a female majority, and clonal diversity may have been underestimated. None of the repertoires were sampled until the peak T cell response had passed.

This chain connects TRBV19 to TRBJ2-3; 9 positions match TRBD2. Sequences were derived from peripheral blood, sampled on day 0 of AZD1222 vaccination. The receptor was derived from an adult in good health. The CDR3 sequence is CASSFLAGNTDTQYF. CDR3 DNA: TGTGCCAGTAGTTTCCTAGCGGGGAACACAGATACGCAGTATTTT. Combining the CDR3 with reference TRBV19 and TRBJ2-3 gives the whole variable domain DGGITQSPKYLFRKEGQNVTLSCEQNLNHDAMYWYRQDPGQGLRLIYYSQIVNDFQKGDIAEGYSVSREKKESFPLTVTSAQKNPTAFYLCASSFLAGNTDTQYFGPGTRLTVL.